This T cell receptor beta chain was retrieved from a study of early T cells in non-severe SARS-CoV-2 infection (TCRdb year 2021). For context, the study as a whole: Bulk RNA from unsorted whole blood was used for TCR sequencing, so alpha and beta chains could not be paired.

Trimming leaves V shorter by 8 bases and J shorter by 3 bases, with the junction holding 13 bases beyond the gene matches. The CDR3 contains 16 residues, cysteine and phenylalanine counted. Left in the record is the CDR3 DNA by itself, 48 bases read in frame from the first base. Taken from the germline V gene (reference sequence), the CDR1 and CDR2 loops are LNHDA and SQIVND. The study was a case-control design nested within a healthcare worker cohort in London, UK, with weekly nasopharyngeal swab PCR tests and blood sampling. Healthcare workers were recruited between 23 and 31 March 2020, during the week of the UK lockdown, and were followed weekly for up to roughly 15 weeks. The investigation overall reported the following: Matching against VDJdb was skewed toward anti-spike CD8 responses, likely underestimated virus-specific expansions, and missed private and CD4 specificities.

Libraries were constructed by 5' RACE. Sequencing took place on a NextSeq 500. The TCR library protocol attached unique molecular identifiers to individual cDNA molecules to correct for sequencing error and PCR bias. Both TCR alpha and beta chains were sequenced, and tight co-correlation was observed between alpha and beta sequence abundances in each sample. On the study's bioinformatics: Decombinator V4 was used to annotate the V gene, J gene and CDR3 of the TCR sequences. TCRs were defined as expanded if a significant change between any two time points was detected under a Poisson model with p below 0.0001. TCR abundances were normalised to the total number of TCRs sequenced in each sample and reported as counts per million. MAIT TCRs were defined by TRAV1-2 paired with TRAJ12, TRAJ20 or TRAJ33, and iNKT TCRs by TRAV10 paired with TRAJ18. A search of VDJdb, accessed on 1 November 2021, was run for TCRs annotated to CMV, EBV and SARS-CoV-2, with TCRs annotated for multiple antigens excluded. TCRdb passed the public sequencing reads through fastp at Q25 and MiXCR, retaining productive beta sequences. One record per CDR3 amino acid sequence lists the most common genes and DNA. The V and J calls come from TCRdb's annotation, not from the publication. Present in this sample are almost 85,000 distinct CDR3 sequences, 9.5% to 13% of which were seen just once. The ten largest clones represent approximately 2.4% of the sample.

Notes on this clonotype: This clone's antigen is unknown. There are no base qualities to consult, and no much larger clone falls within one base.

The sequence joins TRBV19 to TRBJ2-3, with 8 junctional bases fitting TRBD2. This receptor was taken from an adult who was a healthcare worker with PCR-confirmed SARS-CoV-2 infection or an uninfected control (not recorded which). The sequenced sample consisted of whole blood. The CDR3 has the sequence CASFPAGGSRTDTQYF. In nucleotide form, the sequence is TGTGCCAGTTTTCCGGCGGGGGGATCGCGAACAGATACGCAGTATTTT. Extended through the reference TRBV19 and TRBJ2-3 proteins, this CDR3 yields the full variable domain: DGGITQSPKYLFRKEGQNVTLSCEQNLNHDAMYWYRQDPGQGLRLIYYSQIVNDFQKGDIAEGYSVSREKKESFPLTVTSAQKNPTAFYLCASFPAGGSRTDTQYFGPGTRLTVL.